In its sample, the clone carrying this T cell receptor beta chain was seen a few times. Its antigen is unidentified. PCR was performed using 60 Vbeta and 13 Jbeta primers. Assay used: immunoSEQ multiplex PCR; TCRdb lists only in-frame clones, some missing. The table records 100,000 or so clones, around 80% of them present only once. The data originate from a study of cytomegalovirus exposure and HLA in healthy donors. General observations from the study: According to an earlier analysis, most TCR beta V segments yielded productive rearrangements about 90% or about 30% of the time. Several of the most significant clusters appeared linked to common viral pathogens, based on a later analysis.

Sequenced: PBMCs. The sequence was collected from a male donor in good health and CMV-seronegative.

The CDR3 loop reads CASMREGTYNEQFF. CDR3 DNA: TGTGCCAGCATGCGGGAGGGGACCTACAATGAGCAGTTCTTC. The rearrangement links TRBV6-6 to TRBJ2-1; 9 positions agree with TRBD2. V trimming: 7 bases; J trimming: 2 bases; junction bases outside the gene matches: 3. CDR1 and CDR2 (germline): MNHNY, SVGAGI (reference sequence). There are 14 residues in the CDR3.